Presented here are 3 T cell receptor beta chains from one specimen sequenced in a study of OX40 agonist ivuxolimab in advanced cancers. Profiling relied on immunoSEQ multiplex PCR, and the TCRdb table lists in-frame clones only, not all of them. This table has 50,000 to 75,000 clones, approximately 93% appearing once. The material sequenced was CD4+ or CD8+ T cells sorted from blood, taken in a trial of the OX40 agonist ivuxolimab. These receptors all stem from an adult with an advanced solid tumor such as melanoma, head and neck, liver or kidney cancer.

V usage is TRBV20-1 and J usage is TRBJ1-2; D not certain. The CDR3 loop spans 10 amino acids. Between the trimmed V and J ends, which lost 3 bases and 6 bases, there was a span of 5 bases. Germline CDR1 DFQATT, CDR2 SNEGSKA (reference sequence). The CDR3 DNA sequence: TGCAGTGCTAGGACGGATGGCTACACCTTC. Its protein product is CSARTDGYTF.

The chain combines TRBV2 with TRBJ1-2; D gene ambiguous. Trimming cost V 3 bases and J 6 bases, with 8 bases left between them. The CDR3 length is 12 residues. Germline V gene lookup returns CDR1 SNHLY and CDR2 FYNNEI. In nucleotides, the CDR3 is TGTGCCAGCAGTGATCTCGGGGATGGCTACACCTTC. It is translated as CASSDLGDGYTF.

This clone was picked up one time. Here the CDR3 DNA reads TGTGCCAGCAGCCCGGGGGGCAGGGAGCAGTTCTTC. Its translation: CASSPGGREQFF. This chain connects TRBV7-8 to TRBJ2-1, with D possibly matching TRBD2 (7 bases). The CDR3 has 12 amino acids. The ends were cut back, 5 bases at V and 10 bases at J, with 12 bases in the middle. Germline-derived CDR1 and CDR2 are SGHVS and FQNEAQ. Filled out from reference TRBV7-8 and TRBJ2-1, the complete variable domain reads GAGVSQSPRYKVAKRGQDVALRCDPISGHVSLFWYQQALGQGPEFLTYFQNEAQLDKSGLPSDRFFAERPEGSVSTLKIQRTQQEDSAVYLCASSPGGREQFFGPGTRLTVL.